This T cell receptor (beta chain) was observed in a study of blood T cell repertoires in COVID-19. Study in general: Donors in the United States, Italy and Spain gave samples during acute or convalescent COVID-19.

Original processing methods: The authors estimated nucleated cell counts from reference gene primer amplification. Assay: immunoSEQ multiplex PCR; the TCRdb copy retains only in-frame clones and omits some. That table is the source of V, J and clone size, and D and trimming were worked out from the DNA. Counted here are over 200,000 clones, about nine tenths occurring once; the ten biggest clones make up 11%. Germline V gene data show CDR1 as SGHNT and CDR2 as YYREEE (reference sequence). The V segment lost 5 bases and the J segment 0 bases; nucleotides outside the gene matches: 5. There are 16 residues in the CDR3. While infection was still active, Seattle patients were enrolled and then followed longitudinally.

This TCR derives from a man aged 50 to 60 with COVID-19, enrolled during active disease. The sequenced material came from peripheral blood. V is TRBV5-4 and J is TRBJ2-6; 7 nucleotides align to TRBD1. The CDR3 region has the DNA TGTGCCAGCAGGCCGGCAGGGGGCTCTGGGGCCAACGTCCTGACTTTC. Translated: CASRPAGGSGANVLTF.